This T cell receptor (beta chain) was sequenced for a study of early T cells in non-severe SARS-CoV-2 infection. The ends lost 2 bases at V and 4 bases at J; junction bases unmatched: 8. The CDR3 has 16 residues. Germline V gene data show CDR1 as SEHNR and CDR2 as FQNEAQ (reference sequence). MiXCR, run by TCRdb on the 5' RACE reads, gives a single entry per CDR3 protein. The sample lists more than 45,000 distinct CDR3 sequences, over 10% occurring once. This clonotype was seen a handful of times. The rearrangement joins TRBV7-9 to TRBJ2-7, with 10 bases that match TRBD1. This receptor was obtained from an adult who was a healthcare worker with PCR-confirmed SARS-CoV-2 infection or an uninfected control (not recorded which). The material sequenced was whole blood. CDR3: CASSLRQGADRYEQYF. The CDR3, as DNA: TGTGCCAGCAGCTTACGACAGGGGGCTGATCGGTACGAGCAGTACTTC.